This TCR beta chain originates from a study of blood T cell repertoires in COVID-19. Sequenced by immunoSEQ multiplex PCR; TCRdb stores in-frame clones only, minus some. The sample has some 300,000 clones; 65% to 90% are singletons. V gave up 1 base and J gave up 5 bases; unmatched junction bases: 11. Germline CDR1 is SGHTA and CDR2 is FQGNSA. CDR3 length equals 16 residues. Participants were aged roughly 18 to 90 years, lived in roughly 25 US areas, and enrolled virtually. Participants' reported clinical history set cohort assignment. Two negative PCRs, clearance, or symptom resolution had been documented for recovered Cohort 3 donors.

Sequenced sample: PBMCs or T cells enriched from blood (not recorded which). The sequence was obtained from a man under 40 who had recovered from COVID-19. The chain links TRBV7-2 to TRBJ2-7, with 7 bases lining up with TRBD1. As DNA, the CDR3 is TGTGCCAGCAGCTTAGTTCCCAGGGGGAGTTCGGACGAGCAGTACTTC. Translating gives CASSLVPRGSSDEQYF.